These 11 T cell receptor beta chains originate from one sample sequenced in a study of prognosis after radiotherapy for stage I lung cancer. By two-round multiplex PCR, the TCR beta CDR3 was amplified from genomic DNA. It was primers specific to each TRBV and TRBJ gene that first-round PCR used. TCRdb re-analysed the multiplex PCR reads in MiXCR, keeping a single row per CDR3 protein. The sample includes 10,000 to 15,000 distinct CDR3 sequences, approximately 40% seen only once; the top ten take 35% to 50%. The source was PBMCs, collected before or after stereotactic body radiation therapy (not recorded which). These receptor sequences come from a donor over 45 with non-small cell lung cancer.

This chain connects TRBV20-1 to TRBJ1-5, with D possibly matching TRBD1 (6 bases). CDR1 and CDR2 (germline): DFQATT, SNEGSKA (reference sequence). The CDR3 consists of 14 residues. Between the trimmed V and J ends, which lost 4 bases and 3 bases, there was a span of 13 bases. The CDR3 bases are TGCAGTGCTACCGGACAGCTGTACAATCAGCCCCAGCATTTT. This sequence encodes CSATGQLYNQPQHF.

The rearrangement joins TRBV6-1 to TRBJ1-1; 8 bases align to TRBD1. The junction had 9 bases not matched to a gene; V was cut back by 8 bases and J by 4 bases. The germline V gene has CDR1 MNHNS and CDR2 SASEGT. The CDR3 runs 14 residues. CDR3 coding DNA: TGTGCCAGCGACCAGGGACAGGTTAGCACTGAAGCTTTCTTT. The encoded protein is CASDQGQVSTEAFF.

CDR3 residues: CASSVEQGRGDYGYTF. The CDR3 DNA is TGTGCCAGCAGCGTTGAACAGGGAAGGGGTGACTATGGCTACACCTTC. The chain is built from TRBV9 and TRBJ1-2; tentative D call: TRBD1 (6 bases). There are 16 residues in the CDR3. V lost 2 bases, J lost 3 bases, and 17 bases lay in between. CDR1 SGDLS and CDR2 YYNGEE come from the germline V gene.

This clonotype was detected once. Being one base from a much bigger clone, this may be a read error. The rearrangement joins TRBV6-2 or TRBV6-3 to TRBJ2-5, with 9 bases aligning to TRBD1. This CDR3 region has 15 residues. The germline V gene has CDR1 MNHEY and CDR2 SVGEGT. The CDR3 reads CASIYWGQGQETQYF. The CDR3 region has the DNA TGTGCCAGCATTTACTGGGGACAGGGTCAAGAGACCCAGTACTTC.

The rearrangement links TRBV6-2 or TRBV6-3 to TRBJ2-1, with a possible D match to TRBD1 (6 bases). CDR1 and CDR2 from the germline V gene are MNHEY and SVGEGT. V lost 7 bases, J lost 8 bases, and 9 bases lay in between. The CDR3 loop spans 11 amino acids. The DNA of the CDR3 is TGTGCCAGCACAGGGGCCTATGAGCAGTTCTTC. Translation gives CASTGAYEQFF.

In this sample, this clonotype turned up once. The chain has TRBV10-3 and TRBJ2-3; TRBD2 might be the D (7 bases). Trimming shortened V by 8 bases and J by 2 bases, and 23 bases separated the two germline ends. This CDR3 is 17 amino acids long. The germline V gene has CDR1 ENHRY and CDR2 SYGVKD. CDR3 residues: CAIFWSIGGPLTDTQYF. The CDR3 DNA follows: TGTGCCATCTTCTGGTCGATCGGGGGGCCTCTCACAGATACGCAGTATTTT.

This clonotype was counted ten times or more. This chain uses TRBV5-1 with TRBJ2-5, with TRBD1 matching 9 bases. Germline V lookup: CDR1 SGHRS, CDR2 YFSETQ. Trimming removed 3 bases from V and 5 bases from J; junction bases left unmatched: 8. The CDR3 length is 15 residues. CDR3 coding DNA: TGCGCCAGCAGCTCCGGGACAGGGCAGATGGAGACCCAGTACTTC. This encodes CASSSGTGQMETQYF.

With regard to this clonotype: A single base separates this from a much larger clone, so it may be a read error. The V call is TRBV6-5, the J call TRBJ1-5; D perhaps matches TRBD1 (5 bases). Germline CDR1 and CDR2: MNHEY and SVGAGI. V was cut by 0 bases and J by 2 bases, with 14 bases left in between. This CDR3 has 17 amino acids. The CDR3 spells CASSYSSGGEGNQPQHF. CDR3 nucleotides: TGTGCCAGCAGTTACTCAAGTGGGGGTGAGGGCAATCAGCCCCAGCATTTT.

This clonotype was seen ten or more times. J is TRBJ2-3 and V is TRBV30; possibly TRBD1 for D (7 bases). Germline V gives CDR1 GTSNPN, CDR2 SVGIG (reference sequence). V was shortened by 5 bases and J by 5 bases, with 20 bases between the two germline ends. This CDR3 has 15 residues. This chain's CDR3 is CAWGGTVHIIDTQYF. CDR3 bases: TGTGCCTGGGGGGGGACAGTTCATATTATAGATACGCAGTATTTT.

As to this clonotype: A far larger clone differs by one base, so this is likely a read error. V usage is TRBV6-5 and J usage is TRBJ2-7; 12 bases match TRBD1. This CDR3 has 16 amino acids. Losses at the gene ends were 5 bases for V and 6 bases for J; bases not matched to a gene: 11. Germline assignment: CDR1 MNHEY and CDR2 SVGAGI. This chain's CDR3 is CASSQPVGQGASEQYF. The CDR3 DNA reads TGTGCCAGCAGTCAGCCGGTGGGACAGGGGGCTAGCGAGCAGTACTTC.

Note on this clonotype: This likely reflects a read error, since a far larger clone is one base away. The V call is TRBV6-4, the J call TRBJ2-7; no firm D call. The germline gives CDR1 MRHNA, CDR2 SNTAGT. Trimming cost V 5 bases and J 4 bases, with 9 bases left between them. This CDR3 is 12 amino acids long. CDR3 sequence: CASSNNLYEQYF. The CDR3 DNA reads as TGTGCCAGCAGTAACAACCTTTACGAGCAGTACTTC.